The 6 T cell receptor beta chains in this list originate from one sample, sequenced in a study of shared clonotypes between healthy human individuals. Using immunoSEQ multiplex PCR, the repertoire was profiled, and TCRdb retains in-frame clones only, with some absent. The sample includes about 2.4 million clones, approximately 93% of them seen just once. Sequencing was carried out using naive CD4+ T cells from PBMCs. The subset denotes: CD45RA+ positively selected. The source of these receptors is a young man in good health. Some clones in this sample may be carry-over from other donors' samples.

V and J are TRBV5-4 and TRBJ1-2, with 9 bases fitting TRBD1. Germline trimming cut 4 bases from V and 4 bases from J; bases unmatched to any gene: 8. The CDR3 contains 15 residues. Germline V CDR1 and CDR2: SGHNT, YYREEE (reference sequence). DNA of the CDR3: TGTGCCAGCAGCCCCGGGGACAGGGTGGGCTATGGCTACACCTTC. This gives the protein CASSPGDRVGYGYTF.

The chain carries TRBV7-8 and TRBJ2-7, with 9 bases fitting TRBD2. CDR3 length equals 15 residues. Germline V gene lookup returns CDR1 SGHVS and CDR2 FQNEAQ. V lost 0 bases and J lost 2; bases outside the gene matches: 2. The CDR3 spells CASSLASGSTYEQYF. The DNA for the CDR3 is TGTGCCAGCAGCTTAGCTAGCGGGAGCACCTACGAGCAGTACTTC. Full variable domain (outside the CDR3, taken from reference TRBV7-8 and TRBJ2-7): GAGVSQSPRYKVAKRGQDVALRCDPISGHVSLFWYQQALGQGPEFLTYFQNEAQLDKSGLPSDRFFAERPEGSVSTLKIQRTQQEDSAVYLCASSLASGSTYEQYFGPGTRLTVT.

The rearrangement uses TRBV30 and TRBJ1-1; tentatively, D is TRBD1 (5 bases). This CDR3 is built from 14 residues. Germline V gene sequence: CDR1 GTSNPN, CDR2 SVGIG (reference sequence). V was pared by 1 base and J by 1 base, with 10 bases between. The CDR3 DNA reads as TGTGCCTGGAGTGCCCAGGGACGGAACACTGAAGCTTTCTTT. This gives the protein CAWSAQGRNTEAFF.

The CDR3: CASSRPAWAREQYF. CDR3 nucleotides: TGTGCCAGCAGCCGCCCGGCTTGGGCGCGGGAGCAGTACTTC. This sequence joins TRBV7-8 and TRBJ2-7, with no clear D. Looked up from germline, CDR1 is SGHVS and CDR2 is FQNEAQ. The CDR3 is 14 residues long. The V end was cut by 5 bases, the J end by 7 bases, with 18 bases between.

As for this clone: This CDR3 is also generated by other DNA sequences in the sample. The V and J genes are TRBV7-2 and TRBJ1-3; D perhaps matches TRBD1 (6 bases). The length of the CDR3 is 15 residues. Trimming cost V 0 bases and J 0 bases, with 6 bases left between them. CDR1 is SGHTA, CDR2 FQGNSA, per germline. The DNA for the CDR3 is TGTGCCAGCAGCTTAGCAGGGGGCTCTGGAAACACCATATATTTT. Its protein is CASSLAGGSGNTIYF.

The chain carries TRBV7-9 and TRBJ2-1; D ambiguous. The length of the CDR3 is 19 residues. V lost 3 bases, J lost 1 base, and 22 bases lay in between. Germline CDR1 is SEHNR and CDR2 is FQNEAQ (reference sequence). The CDR3 nucleotides are TGTGCCAGCAGCTTCCTAAACGGGCACCGAGCCGGATCCTACAATGAGCAGTTCTTC. Translated: CASSFLNGHRAGSYNEQFF.